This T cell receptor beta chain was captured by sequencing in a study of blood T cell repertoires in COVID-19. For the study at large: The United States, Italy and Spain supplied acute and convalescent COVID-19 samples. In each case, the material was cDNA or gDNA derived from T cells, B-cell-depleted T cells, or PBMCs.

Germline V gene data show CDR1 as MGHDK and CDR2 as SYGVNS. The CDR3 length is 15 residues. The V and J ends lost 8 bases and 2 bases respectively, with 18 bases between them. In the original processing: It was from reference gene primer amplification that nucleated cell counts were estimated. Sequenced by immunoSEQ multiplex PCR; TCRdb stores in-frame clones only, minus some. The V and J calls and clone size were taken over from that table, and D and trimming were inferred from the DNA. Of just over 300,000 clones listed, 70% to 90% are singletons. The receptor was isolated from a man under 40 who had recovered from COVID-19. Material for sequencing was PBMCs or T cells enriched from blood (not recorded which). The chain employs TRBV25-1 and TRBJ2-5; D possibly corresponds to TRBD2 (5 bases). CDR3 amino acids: CASETTAERQETQYF. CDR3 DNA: TGTGCCAGCGAGACTACAGCGGAGCGACAAGAGACCCAGTACTTC. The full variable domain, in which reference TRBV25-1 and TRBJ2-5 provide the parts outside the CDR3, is EADIYQTPRYLVIGTGKKITLECSQTMGHDKMYWYQQDPGMELHLIHYSYGVNSTEKGDLSSESTVSRIRTEHFPLTLESARPSHTSQYLCASETTAERQETQYFGPGTRLLVL.